This T cell receptor (beta chain) stems from a study of blood T cell repertoires in COVID-19. For the study at large: T cells, B-cell-depleted T cells, or PBMCs provided the cDNA or gDNA that served as material.

Assay used: immunoSEQ multiplex PCR; TCRdb lists only in-frame clones, some missing. The profile shows about 220,000 clones, approximately 86% of them singletons. The V end was cut by 0 bases, the J end by 4 bases, with 9 bases between. CDR3 size: 15 residues. CDR1 KGHSH and CDR2 LQKENI come from the germline V gene. The genes are TRBV18 and TRBJ2-2; D perhaps matches TRBD1 (5 bases). The sequenced sample was PBMCs or T cells enriched from blood (not recorded which). This clonotype was sampled from a woman in her fifties or sixties with acute COVID-19. The CDR3 region is CASSPPATATGELFF. In DNA form, the CDR3 reads TGTGCCAGCTCACCACCTGCGACAGCCACCGGGGAGCTGTTTTTT.